A selection of T cell receptor beta chains follows, all from one sample in a study of OX40 agonist ivuxolimab in advanced cancers. Here immunoSEQ multiplex PCR was the method, and the copy in TCRdb shows in-frame clones only, minus some. The sample lists approximately 70,000 clones; roughly 90% were seen once. The source was CD4+ or CD8+ T cells sorted from blood, collected in a trial of the OX40 agonist ivuxolimab. These receptors were taken from an adult with an advanced solid tumor such as melanoma, head and neck, liver or kidney cancer. The CDR3 runs from the conserved cysteine through the conserved F or W. The order of the fields is V gene, clone size, D gene, J gene, CDR3 DNA, CDR3 protein. A D gene is named only where the DNA matches it firmly. Some rows have no size entry. The others give once, few or many, or a class for an expanded clone.

>TRBV6-6|.|.|TRBJ2-2
TGTGCCAGCAGTTACTCGAGCGGGAACACCGGGGAGCTGTTTTTT
CASSYSSGNTGELFF
>TRBV11-2|.|.|TRBJ2-3
TGTGCCAGCAGCTTAGATCCGACTCCCCTCAAGCACTATACGCAGTATTTT
CASSLDPTPLKHYTQYF
>TRBV19|.|.|TRBJ2-5
TGTGCCAGTAGTATGGGGAAGACCCAGTACTTC
CASSMGKTQYF
>TRBV7-9|once|.|TRBJ1-1
TGTGCCAGCAGCTTAGCTGGTAAGAAGTCGGAAGCTTTCTTT
CASSLAGKKSEAFF
>TRBV5-6|.|.|TRBJ2-1
TGTGCCAGCAGCTTGATCTCTTACAATGAGCAGTTCTTC
CASSLISYNEQFF
>TRBV7-9|once|TRBD1|TRBJ2-7
TGTGCCAGCAGCTTCGGGGGACAGGGATGGTACGAGCAGTACTTC
CASSFGGQGWYEQYF
>TRBV7-2|few|.|TRBJ2-6
TGTGCCAGCAGCCCGCGGAACCCGACCACTGGGGCCAACGTCCTGACTTTC
CASSPRNPTTGANVLTF
>TRBV18|.|TRBD2|TRBJ2-5
TGTGCCAGCTCACGCAAACTAGCGGGAGGGCCGGAGACCCAGTACTTC
CASSRKLAGGPETQYF
>TRBV14|.|.|TRBJ2-5
TGTGCCAGCAGCCAAGAAGCGTTAGTTAGGCGGTCCGGGACCCAGTACTTC
CASSQEALVRRSGTQYF
>TRBV5-5|.|.|TRBJ2-7
TGTGCCAGCAGCCTCGTGGTAGGGGCCTACGAGCAGTACTTC
CASSLVVGAYEQYF
>TRBV19|.|.|TRBJ2-7
TGTGCCAGTAGTCCCAGCGGTCCTAAACTAAAATACGAGCAGTACTTC
CASSPSGPKLKYEQYF
>TRBV10-2|.|.|TRBJ1-3
TGCGCCAGCAGTGACTCCGGGTCTGGAAACACCATATATTTT
CASSDSGSGNTIYF
>TRBV10-1|.|.|TRBJ1-1
TGCGCCAGCAGTGAGCTGGGGCACACTGAAGCTTTCTTT
CASSELGHTEAFF
>TRBV7-2|.|.|TRBJ2-5
TGTGCCAGCAGCCGGGGGACAGCCCAAGAGACCCAGTACTTC
CASSRGTAQETQYF
>TRBV5-5|.|.|TRBJ2-5
TGTGCCAGCAGCTGGGTGGGAGAGACCCAGTACTTC
CASSWVGETQYF
>TRBV2|.|.|TRBJ2-2
TGTGCCAGCACTACCACCGGGGAGCTGTTTTTT
CASTTTGELFF
>TRBV6-6|.|.|TRBJ1-5
TGTGCCAGCAGCGACAGTGCCGGGCGAGGGTACCAGCCCCAGCATTTT
CASSDSAGRGYQPQHF
>TRBV29-1|.|.|TRBJ1-2
TGCAGCGTTCACCTTATGGCACCCGGCGCTAACTATGGCTACACCTTC
CSVHLMAPGANYGYTF
>TRBV5-4|.|.|TRBJ2-1
TGTGCCAGCAGCCCCCCTGGAACCAATGAGCAGTTCTTC
CASSPPGTNEQFF
>TRBV6-6|.|TRBD1|TRBJ1-1
TGTGCCAGCAGTCCCTCGGACAGGGTTGCTGAAGCTTTCTTT
CASSPSDRVAEAFF
>TRBV10-3|.|TRBD2|TRBJ2-5
TGTGCCATCAGCCAACTAGCGGGAGGTCGGGAGACCCAGTACTTC
CAISQLAGGRETQYF
>TRBV7-2|.|TRBD2|TRBJ2-1
TGTGCCAGCAGCTTAGTCGGGAGGAGGAACAATGAGCAGTTCTTC
CASSLVGRRNNEQFF
>TRBV19|.|.|TRBJ1-4
TGTGCCAGTAGTATCCGGCAGGATGAAAAACTGTTTTTT
CASSIRQDEKLFF
>TRBV7-8|.|TRBD1|TRBJ2-7
TGTGCCAGCAGCTTAGGTACAGGGGGCACCGAGCAGTACTTC
CASSLGTGGTEQYF
>TRBV5-1|.|.|TRBJ2-1
TGCGCCAGCAGCCTCGACATTACCCCCTACAATGAGCAGTTCTTC
CASSLDITPYNEQFF
>TRBV18|.|TRBD1|TRBJ2-1
TGTGCCAGCTCAGGGATCCGGGACAGAGACAATGAGCAGTTCTTC
CASSGIRDRDNEQFF
>TRBV6-5|few|.|TRBJ2-7
TGTGCCAGCAGACTGTCCGGGGGCGAGCAGTACTTC
CASRLSGGEQYF
>TRBV11-2|.|.|TRBJ1-1
TGTGCCAGCAGCCTCCGGGCATGGGACACTGAAGCTTTCTTT
CASSLRAWDTEAFF
>TRBV18|.|.|TRBJ2-4
TGTGCCAGCTCACCACCCCCGGGACAGAGGACCCAGCGGGGGCTAGCCAAAAACATTCAGTACTTC
CASSPPPGQRTQRGLAKNIQYF
>TRBV4-1|.|TRBD1|TRBJ2-5
TGCGCCAGCAGCCAAGAGCCGGGACAGGGGGATTCCGGGACCCAGTACTTC
CASSQEPGQGDSGTQYF
>TRBV10-2|.|.|TRBJ1-5
TGCGCCAGCAGTGAGTCGGGGGGGGTATATCAGCCCCAGCATTTT
CASSESGGVYQPQHF
>TRBV30|.|TRBD1|TRBJ2-2
TGTGCCTGGGACCCAGTCGGCGACAGGGGAGGCGGGGAGCTGTTTTTT
CAWDPVGDRGGGELFF
>TRBV5-6|.|.|TRBJ1-2
TGTGCCAGCAGCTTGGGGGGCGGATATGGCTACACCTTC
CASSLGGGYGYTF
>TRBV6-1|.|.|TRBJ1-5
TGTGCCAGCGGACCTACTTACAATCAGCCCCAGCATTTT
CASGPTYNQPQHF
>TRBV6-5|.|TRBD2|TRBJ2-7
TGTGCCAGCAAGGGAGCGGGCGGGGGTGAGCAGTACTTC
CASKGAGGGEQYF
>TRBV21-1|.|.|TRBJ2-7
TGTGCCAGCAGCCGGGGGCGCGCAGACTACGAGCAGTACTTC
CASSRGRADYEQYF
>TRBV5-5|.|.|TRBJ1-1
TGTGCCAGCACACATCGTGGGTGGACAGAGAACACTGAAGCTTTCTTT
CASTHRGWTENTEAFF
>TRBV5-5|.|TRBD2|TRBJ2-1
TGTGCCAGCAGCTTGGAAGGACTAGCGGATAACAATGAGCAGTTCTTC
CASSLEGLADNNEQFF
>TRBV29-1|.|TRBD2|TRBJ2-2
TGCAGCGCACAGGAGTTTGGGACTAGCGGAAACACCGGGGAGCTGTTTTTT
CSAQEFGTSGNTGELFF
>TRBV19|.|TRBD1|TRBJ1-1
TGTGCCAGTAGGGGGACAGGGGTGAACACTGAAGCTTTCTTT
CASRGTGVNTEAFF
>TRBV5-5|.|.|TRBJ1-4
TGTGCCAGCAGCCAGGGTGGCGGGGAAAAACTGTTTTTT
CASSQGGGEKLFF
>TRBV12-5|few|TRBD1|TRBJ1-5
TGTGCTAGTGGTTTGGCCGACAGGGCGCCCCAGCATTTT
CASGLADRAPQHF
>TRBV2|.|TRBD1|TRBJ2-6
TGTGCCAGCTCGGACAGGGCTGGGGCCAACGTCCTGACTTTC
CASSDRAGANVLTF
>TRBV5-6|.|TRBD1|TRBJ2-5
TGTGCCAGCAGCCCCTGGGACAGCTACAGTGGGACCCAGTACTTC
CASSPWDSYSGTQYF
>TRBV7-2|.|.|TRBJ2-7
TGTGCCAGCAGCTTAGTCCCAAGCGGTAGCTCCTACGAGCAGTACTTC
CASSLVPSGSSYEQYF
>TRBV10-2|once|TRBD2|TRBJ2-1
TGCGCCAGCAGTGAGCAGCGGGAGACTGAGCAGTTCTTC
CASSEQRETEQFF
>TRBV5-1|.|.|TRBJ2-1
TGCGCCAGCAGCTTGGCCACGACGAGATACAATGAGCAGTTCTTC
CASSLATTRYNEQFF
>TRBV6-6|.|.|TRBJ2-1
TGTGCCAGCGAGGAAGGCCGCTCCTACAATGAGCAGTTCTTC
CASEEGRSYNEQFF
>TRBV18|.|TRBD2|TRBJ2-3
TGTGCCAGCTCACCGATGCGGGAGGTCACAGATACGCAGTATTTT
CASSPMREVTDTQYF
>TRBV6-4|once|TRBD2|TRBJ2-1
TGTGCCAGCAGTCTTACTAGCGTCTCCTCCTACAATGAGCAGTTCTTC
CASSLTSVSSYNEQFF